The 27 T cell receptor beta chains in this list originate from one sample, sequenced in a study of T-cell reconstitution after alpha-beta-depleted transplantation in children. A library of TCRbeta sequences, prepared with unique molecular identifiers, was generated. TCRdb reprocessed the PCR reads via MiXCR and lists one record per CDR3 protein. The sample shows approximately 400,000 distinct CDR3 sequences, approximately 10% of them seen only once. Sequences were derived from PBMCs from the stem cell graft donor, sampled from the stem cell graft. These receptors were taken from a human donor who donated a stem cell graft to a child with acute myeloid leukemia.

This clonotype was seen ten or more times. The rearrangement links TRBV10-3 to TRBJ2-5, with 11 positions matching TRBD2. This CDR3 region has 15 residues. Germline values: CDR1 ENHRY, CDR2 SYGVKD. V was clipped by 6 bases and J by 4 bases; unmatched bases: 7. CDR3 residues: CAISGGTSGVETQYF. The CDR3 region has the DNA TGTGCCATCAGCGGGGGGACTAGCGGAGTAGAGACCCAGTACTTC.

Only a few counts were recorded for this clonotype. V and J are TRBV12-3 or TRBV12-4 and TRBJ2-5; D remains ambiguous. The CDR3 is made up of 12 amino acids. Trimming cost V 3 bases and J 2 bases, with 4 bases left between them. The CDR3 DNA is TGTGCCAGCAGTTTTATTCAAGAGACCCAGTACTTC. This codes for CASSFIQETQYF.

The chain is built from TRBV20-1 and TRBJ2-7, with D possibly matching TRBD1 (6 bases). Trimming took off 6 bases at V and 2 bases at J, with 17 bases between the two ends. This CDR3 spans 14 amino acids. The germline gives CDR1 DFQATT, CDR2 SNEGSKA (reference sequence). The CDR3 reads CSANPGHRPYEQYF. The CDR3 region has the DNA TGCAGTGCAAACCCGGGACACCGTCCCTACGAGCAGTACTTC.

A word on this clonotype: The junction and the germline gene differ at one end; a read error may be behind it. The rearrangement links TRBV5-1 to TRBJ2-1; TRBD1 aligns across 7 bases. Germline loops: CDR1 SGHRS, CDR2 YFSETQ. The CDR3 consists of 13 residues. The CDR3 DNA reads as TGCGCCAGCGGCTTGCCACAGGGGCTTGAGCAGTTCTTC. Encoded protein: CASGLPQGLEQFF.

The chain has TRBV20-1 and TRBJ2-5, with D possibly TRBD1 on 6 matching bases. Germline CDR1 reads DFQATT; CDR2 reads SNEGSKA (reference sequence). V was cut by 0 bases and J by 2 bases, with 19 bases left in between. This CDR3 has 17 amino acids. CDR3 sequence: CSARDLLGQGKQETQYF. In DNA form, the CDR3 reads TGCAGTGCTAGAGATCTCTTGGGGCAGGGGAAGCAAGAGACCCAGTACTTC.

This clonotype was seen a few times. The chain combines TRBV29-1 with TRBJ2-2; 9 bases align to TRBD1. From germline, CDR1 is SQVTM and CDR2 ANQGSEA. This CDR3 is built from 15 residues. The V and J ends lost 3 bases and 5 bases, in that order; junction bases with no gene match: 7. CDR3 in DNA: TGCAGCGTTGAGGCACAGGGGGCGGGGACCGGGGAGCTGTTTTTT. It is translated as CSVEAQGAGTGELFF.

A few counts support this clonotype. The chain recombines TRBV20-1 with TRBJ2-1; D uncertain. The CDR3 runs to 12 residues. Between the trimmed V and J ends, which lost 6 bases and 1 base, there was a span of 7 bases. The germline V gene encodes CDR1 DFQATT and CDR2 SNEGSKA (reference sequence). CDR3 region: CSAGRSYNEQFF. The DNA for the CDR3 is TGCAGTGCCGGGCGGTCCTACAATGAGCAGTTCTTC.

In DNA, the CDR3 is TGTGCCAGCAGTTTCGGTGATCAAGAGACCCAGTACTTC. Amino acid sequence: CASSFGDQETQYF. The V and J genes are TRBV12-3 or TRBV12-4 and TRBJ2-5; D call uncertain. V lost 3 bases and J 2 bases, leaving 7 bases between the germline ends. The CDR3 length is 13 residues.

This clonotype has more than one count but fewer than ten. The CDR3 DNA sequence: TGTGCCAGCAGCTATAGCCGGGACAGAAATCAGCCCCAGCATTTT. Encoded protein: CASSYSRDRNQPQHF. The V and J genes are TRBV5-5 and TRBJ1-5, with 7 bases aligning to TRBD1. V shed 3 bases, J shed 4 bases, and the junction held 7 bases outside the gene matches. Germline CDR1 is SGHKS and CDR2 is YYEKEE (reference sequence). The CDR3 is 15 amino acids. Together with reference TRBV5-5 and TRBJ1-5, the CDR3 gives the full variable domain: DAGVTQSPTHLIKTRGQQVTLRCSPISGHKSVSWYQQVLGQGPQFIFQYYEKEERGRGNFPDRFSARQFPNYSSELNVNALLLGDSALYLCASSYSRDRNQPQHFGDGTRLSIL.

This clonotype occurred many times. The chain's CDR3 is CASSPGLLAKNIQYF. CDR3 bases: TGTGCCAGCAGCCCGGGACTGCTAGCCAAAAACATTCAGTACTTC. The chain has TRBV7-2 and TRBJ2-4; possibly TRBD2 for D (6 bases). Trimming cost V 5 bases and J 0 bases, with 11 bases left between them. CDR3 length equals 15 residues. Germline-derived CDR1 and CDR2 are SGHTA and FQGNSA.

This clonotype occurred many times. The V gene is TRBV5-1, the J gene TRBJ2-3; perhaps TRBD1 as D (5 bases). The CDR3 spans 16 residues. Trimming shortened V by 2 bases and J by 4 bases, and 17 bases separated the two germline ends. The germline CDR1 and CDR2 sequences are SGHRS and YFSETQ. The CDR3 bases are TGCGCCAGCAGCTTAGGGGCTGCACGTCAATCAGATACGCAGTATTTT. This translates into CASSLGAARQSDTQYF.

The CDR3 loop is CSSVTAGGPPYEQYF. CDR3 DNA sequence: TGCAGCTCCGTGACCGCGGGAGGGCCCCCCTACGAGCAGTACTTC. The V gene is TRBV29-1, the J gene TRBJ2-7, with TRBD2 matching 9 bases. This CDR3 has 15 residues. The trim removed 8 bases at V and 2 bases at J, leaving 13 bases unmatched. Germline loops: CDR1 SQVTM, CDR2 ANQGSEA.

As for this clonotype: At one boundary the junction diverges from the germline segment, which might be a read error. The chain combines TRBV12-3 or TRBV12-4 with TRBJ2-1; D gene unclear. This CDR3 is 12 amino acids long. The CDR3 spells CASSFGDNQQFF. The CDR3 nucleotides read TGTGCCAGCAGTTTCGGCGACAATCAGCAGTTCTTC.

The rearrangement joins TRBV5-4 to TRBJ2-1, with 9 bases matching TRBD1. CDR3 length equals 15 residues. The ends lost 4 bases at V and 4 bases at J; junction bases unmatched: 6. Germline CDR1 and CDR2: SGHNT and YYREEE (reference sequence). CDR3 sequence reads: CASSTRTGEYNEQFF. For the CDR3, the DNA is TGTGCCAGCAGCACACGGACAGGGGAGTACAATGAGCAGTTCTTC.

The sample holds many counts of this clonotype. The chain employs TRBV5-6 and TRBJ2-7, with D unclear. The V gene lost 1 base and the J gene lost 2 bases, with 13 bases spanning the gap. The CDR3 contains 15 residues. Germline loops: CDR1 SGHDT, CDR2 YYEEEE. The CDR3 is CASSLHGVSTYEQYV. The CDR3 bases are TGTGCCAGCAGCTTGCATGGGGTTTCCACCTACGAGCAGTACGTC.

This clonotype has a handful of counts. The chain employs TRBV12-3 or TRBV12-4 and TRBJ2-1; D call uncertain. The CDR3 is 16 residues long. V was clipped by 7 bases and J by 6 bases, with 22 bases between them. Here the CDR3 DNA reads TGTGCCAGCAATCCTATTTCGTTGGAATCAGGCAATGAGCAGTTCTTC. This encodes CASNPISLESGNEQFF.

The rearrangement joins TRBV9 to TRBJ2-2; 11 positions match TRBD2. J gave up 5 bases and V 3 bases, and 3 bases lay outside the gene matches. Germline loops: CDR1 SGDLS, CDR2 YYNGEE. This CDR3 comprises 15 residues. The CDR3 DNA follows: TGTGCCAGCAGCGCTAGCGGGGGGCGGACCGGGGAGCTGTTTTTT. The encoded protein is CASSASGGRTGELFF.

In its sample, this clonotype was seen many times. This chain's CDR3 is CASSPRASPNTGELFF. CDR3 bases: TGTGCCAGCAGCCCGAGGGCTTCACCGAACACCGGGGAGCTGTTTTTT. The chain has TRBV5-5 and TRBJ2-2; the D gene is possibly TRBD2 (5 bases). Germline V gives CDR1 SGHKS, CDR2 YYEKEE (reference sequence). Trimming cost V 4 bases and J 0 bases, with 13 bases left between them. The CDR3 covers 16 residues. Variable domain in full (rest from reference TRBV5-5 and TRBJ2-2): DAGVTQSPTHLIKTRGQQVTLRCSPISGHKSVSWYQQVLGQGPQFIFQYYEKEERGRGNFPDRFSARQFPNYSSELNVNALLLGDSALYLCASSPRASPNTGELFFGEGSRLTVL.

This clonotype occurred many times. This chain joins TRBV20-1 and TRBJ2-5, with D perhaps matching TRBD1 (6 bases). Between the trimmed V and J ends, which lost 5 bases and 9 bases, there was a span of 19 bases. CDR1 DFQATT and CDR2 SNEGSKA come from the germline V gene (reference sequence). This CDR3 spans 13 amino acids. The CDR3 spells CSAYPGHPVAQYF. CDR3 sequence (DNA): TGCAGTGCTTACCCGGGACACCCGGTGGCCCAGTACTTC.

This clonotype was observed a few times. A read error may explain this, as a much larger clone is one base away. The rearrangement uses TRBV6-2 or TRBV6-3 and TRBJ2-7; D ambiguous. Per the germline V gene, CDR1 is MNHEY and CDR2 is SVGEGT. V was pared by 8 bases and J by 2 bases, with 4 bases between. CDR3 length: 10 amino acids. This CDR3 is CASGAYEQYF. The CDR3 nucleotides read TGTGCCAGCGGGGCCTACGAGCAGTACTTC.

V and J are TRBV4-3 and TRBJ2-7; D not resolved. Trimming stripped 0 bases from V and 2 bases from J, with 5 bases between. This CDR3 is 13 amino acids long. The germline V gene has CDR1 LGHNA and CDR2 YSLEER. The CDR3 loop is CASSQDETYEQYF. The CDR3 nucleotides are TGCGCCAGCAGCCAAGACGAGACCTACGAGCAGTACTTC.

This chain links TRBV12-3 or TRBV12-4 with TRBJ1-6; D is unresolved. V lost 0 bases and J lost 6, with 6 bases in between. The CDR3 sequence is 14 residues long. The CDR3 DNA reads TGTGCCAGCAGTTTAGCAGGTTTTAATTCACCCCTCCACTTT. Translated, it gives CASSLAGFNSPLHF.

As to this clonotype: The junction and the germline gene differ at one end; a read error may be behind it. The chain employs TRBV3-1 and TRBJ2-1, with 8 bases identical to TRBD2. The CDR3 loop spans 16 amino acids. Germline V CDR1 and CDR2: LGHDT, YNNKEL (reference sequence). CDR3 residues: CPSSQGTAGVRNEQFF. The CDR3 nucleotides are TGTCCCAGCAGCCAAGGCACAGCGGGAGTTAGGAATGAGCAGTTCTTC.

In its sample, this clonotype was seen many times. The rearrangement joins TRBV15 to TRBJ2-1, with TRBD2 identical over 8 bases. V trimming: 8 bases; J trimming: 9 bases; junction bases outside the gene matches: 6. CDR1 LNHNV and CDR2 YYDKDF come from the germline V gene (reference sequence). The CDR3 covers 12 residues. CDR3 sequence: CATGQGLGEQFF. In DNA form, the CDR3 reads TGTGCCACCGGTCAGGGACTAGGTGAGCAGTTCTTC.

This clonotype was observed many times. The genes are TRBV5-4 and TRBJ2-2; 9 nucleotides agree with TRBD1. V lost 3 bases to trimming and J lost 4 bases; unmatched junction nucleotides: 7. Per the germline V gene, CDR1 is SGHNT and CDR2 is YYREEE (reference sequence). This CDR3 has 16 residues. As DNA, the CDR3 is TGTGCCAGCAGCTCCCCCGGGACAGGGCCCACCGGGGAGCTGTTTTTT. As protein: CASSSPGTGPTGELFF.

This clonotype was detected a few times. This sequence joins TRBV6-2 or TRBV6-3 and TRBJ2-5; TRBD2 matches 12 bases. V lost 4 bases to trimming and J lost 2 bases; unmatched junction nucleotides: 5. The germline V gene encodes CDR1 MNHEY and CDR2 SVGEGT. CDR3 length equals 16 residues. The CDR3: CASSSYGLAGQETQYF. Written as DNA, the CDR3 is TGTGCCAGCAGTTCCTATGGACTAGCGGGACAAGAGACCCAGTACTTC.

V usage is TRBV18 and J usage is TRBJ2-1; D unclear. Trimming removed 0 bases from V and 3 bases from J, with 12 bases in between. The CDR3 loop spans 16 amino acids. The germline gives CDR1 KGHSH, CDR2 LQKENI. CDR3 protein: CASSPPKKKDYNEQFF. The CDR3, as DNA: TGTGCCAGCTCACCACCTAAGAAGAAAGACTACAATGAGCAGTTCTTC.